A single sample is the source of the 5 T cell receptor beta chains below, sequenced in a study of T-cell memory formation after mild COVID-19. TCRdb re-called the 5' RACE reads with MiXCR, one entry per CDR3 protein. The sample consists of 430,000 or so distinct CDR3 sequences, more than 20% of them appearing once. The sequenced sample was PBMCs or a T cell subset sorted from them (not recorded which). These receptors originate from an adult woman who had mild COVID-19 (a few samples of this study predate the infection). Cell type and time point are not known.

The rearrangement uses TRBV6-5 and TRBJ1-2; TRBD1 matches 7 bases. The length of the CDR3 is 17 residues. From germline, CDR1 is MNHEY and CDR2 SVGAGI. The junction had 10 bases not matched to a gene; V was cut back by 0 bases and J by 3 bases. The CDR3 nucleotides read TGTGCCAGCAGTTACTCCCTGGGGCAGGGGGGCGACTATGGCTACACCTTC. It specifies CASSYSLGQGGDYGYTF.

This clonotype was found a few times. The rearrangement links TRBV5-1 to TRBJ2-7, with 9 bases aligning to TRBD1. CDR1 and CDR2 (germline): SGHRS, YFSETQ. Trimming cost V 3 bases and J 0 bases; bases outside gene matches: 4. The CDR3 runs to 15 residues. The CDR3 protein is CASSWRDRASYEQYF. CDR3 nucleotide sequence: TGCGCCAGCAGCTGGAGGGACAGGGCCTCCTACGAGCAGTACTTC.

This clonotype was observed a handful of times. The CDR3 region has the DNA TGCAGTGCTAGTACGGGCACAGATACGCAGTATTTT. It yields the protein CSASTGTDTQYF. The chain has TRBV20-1 and TRBJ2-3; D gene unclear. Trimming shortened V by 3 bases and J by 1 base, and 5 bases separated the two germline ends. The CDR3 is 12 amino acids. Germline CDR1 DFQATT, CDR2 SNEGSKA (reference sequence).

The rearrangement links TRBV12-3 or TRBV12-4 to TRBJ2-3; D remains unclear. V was pared by 8 bases and J by 3 bases, with 6 bases between. CDR3 length: 11 residues. The DNA for the CDR3 is TGTGCCAGCGGGCGAACAGATACGCAGTATTTT. Its protein is CASGRTDTQYF.

V and J are TRBV4-2 and TRBJ1-4, with TRBD1 matching 11 bases. The germline V gene encodes CDR1 LGHNA and CDR2 YNFKEQ. This CDR3 has 20 residues. Trimming at V came to 3 bases and at J to 4 bases, leaving 16 bases not matched to a gene. The CDR3 DNA follows: TGTGCCAGCAGCCAGAAGCTCGCGGACAGGGGGCCATACTTTAATGAAAAACTGTTTTTT. This translates into CASSQKLADRGPYFNEKLFF.